This entry is about one T cell receptor (beta chain). This specimen comes from a study of blood T cells in healthy people across ages. The overall study: The template switching approach captured approximately one barcoded beta molecule for every two T cells.

Those donating, healthy Caucasian individuals from Russia, were aged 6 to 90. Combining a sample-barcoded 5' primer with a J-beta primer mix, a second PCR ran for roughly 7 to 12 cycles. TCRdb ran MiXCR on the 5' RACE reads and lists one entry per CDR3 protein. The sample shows just under 900,000 distinct CDR3 sequences, under 30% of them seen only once. The CDR3 runs to 15 residues. Per germline, CDR1 LGHDT and CDR2 YNNKEL (reference sequence). Trimming shortened V by 1 base and J by 5 bases, and 14 bases separated the two germline ends. The V call is TRBV3-1, the J call TRBJ1-2; D might be TRBD1 (5 bases). The source of this sequence is a woman aged 80 or older in good health. The sample was blood. The DNA of the CDR3 is TGTGCCAGCAGCCAAGTCGTCCCAGGGACTTATGGCTACACCTTC. Residues: CASSQVVPGTYGYTF.